The present entry profiles one TCR beta chain with its context. This specimen belongs to a study of blood T cells in healthy people across ages. This CDR3 region has 13 residues. The authors ran a second PCR of 7 to 11 cycles using a sample-barcoded 5' primer and a J-beta primer mix. TCRdb reprocessed the 5' RACE reads with MiXCR, giving one entry per CDR3 protein. This sample has roughly 1,500,000 distinct CDR3 sequences, with about 32% found just once. The V gene is TRBV21-1, the J gene TRBJ2-1; the D call TRBD1 from the table was never checked on the DNA. TRBV21-1 is termed a pseudogene. The sample consisted of blood. This receptor was identified in a woman aged 30 to 39 in good health. The CDR3 loop reads CASSKEGDNEQFF. CDR3 in DNA: TGTGCCAGCAGCAAAGAGGGGGACAATGAGCAGTTCTTC.